This TCR beta chain was recorded in a study of cytomegalovirus exposure and HLA in healthy donors. Study in general: The approximately 110 validation repertoires, a later analysis reported, used the same platform as the 700 or so repertoires from the first cohort. The study's findings and limits: The study flagged fewer than 200 TCR beta chains as cytomegalovirus-associated.

As regards this clone: What it binds is unknown.

Repertoires were generated with immunoSEQ multiplex PCR, while TCRdb's copy carries only in-frame clones and drops some. This repertoire shows fewer than 150,000 clones, roughly nine tenths found once; its top ten account for about 4.5%. Trimming removed 0 bases from V and 1 base from J, with 12 bases in between. The CDR3 is 16 residues long. Germline loops: CDR1 SGHTA, CDR2 FQGNSA. The chain has TRBV7-2 and TRBJ2-5; D might be TRBD2 (5 bases). This sequence was found in a man between 18 and 35 years old in good health and CMV-seropositive. The sequenced sample consisted of PBMCs. As DNA, the CDR3 is TGTGCCAGCAGCTTAGCTTCGGGGTTTCTCCAAGAGACCCAGTACTTC. Protein: CASSLASGFLQETQYF.